This T cell receptor (beta chain) emerged from a study of Ad26.COV2.S vaccination and SARS-CoV-2 variants. Study-level background: Participants got Ad26.COV2.S intramuscularly, once or twice 56 days apart.

Germline CDR1 and CDR2: SQVTM and ANQGSEA. V lost 1 base and J 3 bases, leaving 12 bases between the germline ends. The CDR3 has 15 residues. Treatment in this sample: 19 received Ad26.COV2.S at low or high dose, single or two shots; several received placebo; per-sample allocation not given. Sample collection was performed on day 63 after the first vaccine or placebo injection. Data came from immunoSEQ multiplex PCR; TCRdb stores just in-frame clones and leaves some out. Among approximately 450,000 clones listed, around 90% were seen once. This TCR was recovered from a person aged 18 to 65 who received the Ad26.COV2.S COVID-19 vaccine or a placebo. The material was peripheral blood, obtained in a trial of Ad26.COV2.S vaccine versus placebo. The genes are TRBV29-1 and TRBJ1-4; a possible D gene is TRBD1 (5 bases). The chain's CDR3 is CSVEGGGTSNEKLFF. In DNA form, the CDR3 reads TGCAGCGTTGAAGGGGGGGGGACGTCTAATGAAAAACTGTTTTTT.